The clone carrying this T cell receptor (beta chain) turned up a few times. Its target is not known. CDR3 length: 14 residues. Trimming cost V 4 bases and J 5 bases; bases outside gene matches: 4. The V gene's germline CDR1 is SGDLS and CDR2 YYNGEE. All of the isolated RNA was reverse transcribed, so expressed TCRB transcripts were sequenced. Average reads for naive, central memory and regulatory T cell samples were 3.5 million to 4.5 million. Clones were sequenced by immunoSEQ multiplex PCR, and TCRdb holds only the in-frame ones, with some missing. Found here are roughly 730,000 clones, 13% of them singletons; the top ten hold 0.02% to 0.025%. The entry originates in a study of beta chain features in type 1 diabetes. Study outcomes and limitations: VDJ junctions in type 1 diabetes patients carried more deletions and fewer insertions. Moderate yet significant TCRB CDR3 shortening was seen in Type 1 diabetes patients in all four CD4+ subsets.

V and J are TRBV9 and TRBJ2-5; 11 bases align to TRBD2. This receptor was taken from a man aged 18 to 29 with type 1 diabetes. The sequenced material came from naive CD4+ T cells from blood. The CDR3 is CASSPSGGRETQYF. CDR3 sequence (DNA): TGTGCCAGCAGCCCTAGCGGGGGGCGGGAGACCCAGTACTTC.